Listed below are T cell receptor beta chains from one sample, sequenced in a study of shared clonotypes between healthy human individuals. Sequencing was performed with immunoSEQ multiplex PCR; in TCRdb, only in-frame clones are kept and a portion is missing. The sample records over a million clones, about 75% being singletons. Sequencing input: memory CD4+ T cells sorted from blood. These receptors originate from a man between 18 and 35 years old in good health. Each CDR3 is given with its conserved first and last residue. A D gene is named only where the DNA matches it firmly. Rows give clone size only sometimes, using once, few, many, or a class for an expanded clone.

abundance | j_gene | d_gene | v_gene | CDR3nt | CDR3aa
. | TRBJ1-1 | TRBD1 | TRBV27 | TGTGCCAGCAGTACCTGGGACAGGGGATGGACTGAAGCTTTCTTT | CASSTWDRGWTEAFF
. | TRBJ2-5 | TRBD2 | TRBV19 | TGTGCCAGTAGTCGGAGGACTAGCGGGAGTTCGTTCCAAGAGACCCAGTACTTC | CASSRRTSGSSFQETQYF
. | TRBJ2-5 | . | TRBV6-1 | TGTGCCATCACCCCACACTACCAAGAGACCCAGTACTTC | CAITPHYQETQYF
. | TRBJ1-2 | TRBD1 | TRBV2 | TGTGCCAGCAGAGGGGGCGGGGCGAACTATGGCTACACCTTC | CASRGGGANYGYTF
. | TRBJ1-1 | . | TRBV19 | TGTGCCAGTAGTATCACCCCCGCCGGGACCTACCTTGAAGCTTTCTTT | CASSITPAGTYLEAFF
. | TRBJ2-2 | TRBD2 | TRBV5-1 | TGCGCCAGCAGCCGGGGACTAGCGGGGTACACCGGGGAGCTGTTTTTT | CASSRGLAGYTGELFF
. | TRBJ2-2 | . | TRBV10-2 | TGCGCCAGCAGTGAAACCGTCGTGGGGGAGCTGTTTTTT | CASSETVVGELFF
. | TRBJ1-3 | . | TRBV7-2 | TGTGCCAGCAGCTTGAGGGGTTTAGCGGGAAACACCATATATTTT | CASSLRGLAGNTIYF
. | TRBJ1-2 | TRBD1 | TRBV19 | TGTGCCAGTAGCCCGGGACAGGCGATCTATGGCTACACCTTC | CASSPGQAIYGYTF
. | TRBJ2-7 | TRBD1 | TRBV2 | TGTGCCAGCATAATGATGCAGGGGGTCTACGAGCAGTACTTC | CASIMMQGVYEQYF
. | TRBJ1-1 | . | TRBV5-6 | TGTGCCAGCAGCCGGGTTTCGAGCACTGAAGCTTTCTTT | CASSRVSSTEAFF
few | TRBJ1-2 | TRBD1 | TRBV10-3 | TGTGCCATCAGTGAAATGACAGGGGTGGGCTACACCTTC | CAISEMTGVGYTF
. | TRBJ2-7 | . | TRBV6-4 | TGTGCCAGCAGTGACTCAATAGGGCCGCGGGAGCAGTACTTC | CASSDSIGPREQYF
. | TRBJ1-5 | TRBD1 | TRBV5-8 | TGTGCCAGCAGCTTGGTCTCACCGGGACAGGGTAATCAGCCCCAGCATTTT | CASSLVSPGQGNQPQHF
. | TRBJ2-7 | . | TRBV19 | TGTGCCAGTAGTATGCCAGGGTTAATCTACGAGCAGTACTTC | CASSMPGLIYEQYF
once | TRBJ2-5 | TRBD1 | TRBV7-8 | TGTGCCAGCAGCTTACAGGGGGATAAGACCCAGTACTTC | CASSLQGDKTQYF
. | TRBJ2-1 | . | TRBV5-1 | TGCGCCAGCAGGTGGGACCGGGACCCCGTGTTCTTC | CASRWDRDPVFF
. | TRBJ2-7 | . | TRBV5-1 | TGCGCCAGCAGGGGACGGCGAGACGAGCAGTACTTC | CASRGRRDEQYF
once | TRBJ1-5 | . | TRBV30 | TGTGCCTGGAGTTCGAATAGCAATCAGCCCCAGCATTTT | CAWSSNSNQPQHF
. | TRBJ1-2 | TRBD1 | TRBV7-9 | TGTGCCAGCAGCTTTACAGGGGATGGCTACACCTTC | CASSFTGDGYTF
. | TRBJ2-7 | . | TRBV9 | TGTGCCAGCAGCGTAGTTGGAGGGAGTTTATACGAGCAGTACTTC | CASSVVGGSLYEQYF
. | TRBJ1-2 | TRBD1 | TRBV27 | TGTGCCAGCAGTCCACTCGCGGACAGGGGCGTCAGGAACTATGGCTACACCTTC | CASSPLADRGVRNYGYTF